Listed below are T cell receptor beta chains from one sample, sequenced in a study of blood T cells in healthy people across ages. A single record per CDR3 protein comes from TCRdb applying MiXCR to the 5' RACE reads. In the table there are approximately 800,000 distinct CDR3 sequences, roughly 46% of which are singletons. Source material: blood. These receptor sequences come from a man older than 75 in good health. Both conserved end residues are part of each CDR3. Fields, in order: D gene, V gene, J gene, clone size, CDR3 DNA, CDR3 protein. D genes are given only for firm matches. For some rows the clone size is stated as once, few or many, or as a class when expanded; others skip it.

D gene: -; V gene: TRBV9; J gene: TRBJ2-2; clone size: -; CDR3 DNA: TGTGCCAGCAGCGTAGGGTCGTTAGATACCGGGGAGCTGTTTTTT; CDR3 protein: CASSVGSLDTGELFF
D gene: -; V gene: TRBV6-2/TRBV6-3; J gene: TRBJ2-1; clone size: -; CDR3 DNA: TGTGCCAGCAGTTACTCGACGCAGGGGGGTTACAATGAGCAGTTCTTC; CDR3 protein: CASSYSTQGGYNEQFF
D gene: -; V gene: TRBV6-1; J gene: TRBJ1-2; clone size: -; CDR3 DNA: TGTGCCAGCTGTCGTTCGGATATCGCTAACTATGGCTACACCTTC; CDR3 protein: CASCRSDIANYGYTF
D gene: -; V gene: TRBV2; J gene: TRBJ1-6; clone size: -; CDR3 DNA: TGTGCCAGCATTATCGGGTCCTCCTATAATTCACCCCTCCACTTT; CDR3 protein: CASIIGSSYNSPLHF
D gene: TRBD2; V gene: TRBV29-1; J gene: TRBJ2-1; clone size: many; CDR3 DNA: TGCAGCGTTGACACTAGCGGGAATGTTTGGAATGAGCAGTTCTTC; CDR3 protein: CSVDTSGNVWNEQFF
D gene: -; V gene: TRBV3-1; J gene: TRBJ2-4; clone size: -; CDR3 DNA: TGTGCCAGCAGCCAAGAAGGGACTTACCAAAACATTCAGTACTTC; CDR3 protein: CASSQEGTYQNIQYF
D gene: -; V gene: TRBV5-1; J gene: TRBJ2-3; clone size: few; CDR3 DNA: TGCGCCAGCAGTGGGTTTAGCACAGATACGCAGTATTTT; CDR3 protein: CASSGFSTDTQYF
D gene: TRBD2; V gene: TRBV5-1; J gene: TRBJ2-7; clone size: -; CDR3 DNA: TGCGCCAGCAGCTTGGACCTAGCGGGAGGGCCCTACGAGCAGTACTTC; CDR3 protein: CASSLDLAGGPYEQYF
D gene: -; V gene: TRBV5-1; J gene: TRBJ2-7; clone size: -; CDR3 DNA: TGCGCCAGCAGCCCGGGGCCGGGGGAAGGATCGTACGAGCAGTACTTC; CDR3 protein: CASSPGPGEGSYEQYF
D gene: -; V gene: TRBV18; J gene: TRBJ1-4; clone size: -; CDR3 DNA: TGTGCCAGCTCACCACACCCAGGAGGGGAAAAACTGTTTTTT; CDR3 protein: CASSPHPGGEKLFF